This entry is about one T cell receptor beta chain. Antigen unknown. This sample stems from a study of identical twins. Whole-study results and caveats: In cord blood, abundant beta clonotypes had fewer insertions; memory showed no trend.

One entry per CDR3 protein, called by TCRdb with MiXCR from the 5' RACE reads. The data show approximately 1.8 million distinct CDR3 sequences, under 35% seen once. This CDR3 contains 18 residues. V lost 10 bases and J 1 base, leaving 28 bases between the germline ends. Per the germline V gene, CDR1 is ENHRY and CDR2 is SYGVKD. V and J are TRBV10-3 and TRBJ1-1; TRBD1 might be the D (6 bases). The source is a newborn girl in good health. Sequencing was carried out using cord blood. CDR3 loop: CATRGGPATKTRNTEAFF. The CDR3 nucleotides are TGTGCCACAAGGGGGGGCCCGGCAACTAAAACTAGGAACACTGAAGCTTTCTTT.